What follows describes a single T cell receptor (beta chain). Measured with immunoSEQ multiplex PCR; TCRdb has only the in-frame clones, and not every one. The sample contains approximately 390,000 clones, 87% of which appear only once. The data are from a study of blood T cell repertoires in COVID-19. Study-wide background: Sites across the United States, Italy and Spain contributed samples from acute and convalescent COVID-19.

Participants were aged 18 to 89 years, lived in around 25 US areas, and enrolled virtually. Each participant's cohort was designated according to participant-reported clinical history. Sequencing was done on a sample of PBMCs or T cells enriched from blood (not recorded which). This sequence originates from a woman aged 45-65 years who had recovered from COVID-19.

The CDR3 is CASSPIDGRPDTQYF. The CDR3 DNA sequence: TGTGCCAGCTCACCGATTGACGGGAGACCAGATACGCAGTATTTT. The J gene is TRBJ2-3, the V gene TRBV18; D may be TRBD2 (6 bases). The CDR3 has 15 residues. Trimming pared 3 bases from V and 4 bases from J, leaving 14 bases between. Germline V gives CDR1 KGHSH, CDR2 LQKENI.